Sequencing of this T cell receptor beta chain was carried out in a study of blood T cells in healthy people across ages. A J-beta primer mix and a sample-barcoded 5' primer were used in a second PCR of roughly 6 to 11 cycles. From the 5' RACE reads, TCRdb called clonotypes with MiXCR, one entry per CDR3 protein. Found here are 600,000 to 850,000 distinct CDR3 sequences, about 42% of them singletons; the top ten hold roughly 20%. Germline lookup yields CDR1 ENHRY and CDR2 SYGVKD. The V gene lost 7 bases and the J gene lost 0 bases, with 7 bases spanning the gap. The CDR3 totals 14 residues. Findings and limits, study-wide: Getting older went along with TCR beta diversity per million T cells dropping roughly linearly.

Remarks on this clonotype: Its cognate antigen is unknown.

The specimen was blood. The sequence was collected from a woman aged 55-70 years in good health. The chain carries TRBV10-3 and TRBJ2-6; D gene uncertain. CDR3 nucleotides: TGTGCCATCACCGAGTCCTCTGGGGCCAACGTCCTGACTTTC. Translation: CAITESSGANVLTF.